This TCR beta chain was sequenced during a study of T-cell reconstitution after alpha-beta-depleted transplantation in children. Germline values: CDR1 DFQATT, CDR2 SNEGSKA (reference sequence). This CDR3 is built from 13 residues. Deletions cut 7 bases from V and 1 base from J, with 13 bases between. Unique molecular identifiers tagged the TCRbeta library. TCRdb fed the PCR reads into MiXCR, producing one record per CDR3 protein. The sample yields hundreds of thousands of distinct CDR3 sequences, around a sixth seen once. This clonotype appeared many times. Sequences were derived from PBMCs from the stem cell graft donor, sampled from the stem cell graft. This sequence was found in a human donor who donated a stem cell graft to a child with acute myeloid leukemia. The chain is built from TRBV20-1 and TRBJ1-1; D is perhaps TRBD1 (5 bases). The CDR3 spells CSVKDTKNTEAFF. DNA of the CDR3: TGCAGTGTTAAGGACACCAAGAACACTGAAGCTTTCTTT.